This T cell receptor beta chain stems from a study of identical twins. Whole-study results and caveats: Conclusions leaned on cross-sectional statistical analysis and did not track the same donors over time. Among beta out-of-frame sequences, excess sharing between twins appeared weaker.

Of note for this clonotype: Its target is not known.

TCRdb recomputed calls from the 5' RACE reads with MiXCR, one row per CDR3 protein. The sample lists around 1.7 million distinct CDR3 sequences; 25% to 35% were seen once. In every case, the donor was a healthy Caucasian. The receptor was derived from a newborn girl in good health. Sequencing was done on a sample of cord blood.

The CDR3 bases are TGCAGCGTCGACAGGGACTCCTATGGCTACACCTTC. This sequence encodes CSVDRDSYGYTF. This rearrangement joins TRBV29-1 to TRBJ1-2, with 7 positions matching TRBD1. The CDR3 spans 12 residues. V shed 6 bases and J 4 bases; nucleotides not matched to a gene: 5. Germline lookup yields CDR1 SQVTM and CDR2 ANQGSEA.